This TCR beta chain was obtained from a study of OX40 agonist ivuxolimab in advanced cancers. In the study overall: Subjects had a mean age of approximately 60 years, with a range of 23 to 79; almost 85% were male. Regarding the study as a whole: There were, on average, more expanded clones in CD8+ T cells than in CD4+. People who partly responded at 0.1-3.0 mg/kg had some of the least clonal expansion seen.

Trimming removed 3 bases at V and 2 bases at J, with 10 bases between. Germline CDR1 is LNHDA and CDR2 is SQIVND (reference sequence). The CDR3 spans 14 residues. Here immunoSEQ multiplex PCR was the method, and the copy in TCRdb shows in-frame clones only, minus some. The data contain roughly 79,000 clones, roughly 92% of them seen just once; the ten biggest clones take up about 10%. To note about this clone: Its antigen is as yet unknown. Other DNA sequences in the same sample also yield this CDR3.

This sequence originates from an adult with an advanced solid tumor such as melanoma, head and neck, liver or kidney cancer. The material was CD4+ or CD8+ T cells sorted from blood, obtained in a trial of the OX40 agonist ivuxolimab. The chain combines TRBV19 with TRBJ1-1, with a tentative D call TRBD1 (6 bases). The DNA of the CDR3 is TGTGCCAGTAGTATCGGACAGCTAAACACTGAAGCTTTCTTT. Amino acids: CASSIGQLNTEAFF.